This T cell receptor (beta chain) was captured in a study of blood T cells in healthy people across ages. Study results and limitations: Roughly linear declines in TCR beta diversity per million T cells occurred with age.

Points on this clonotype: Its antigen is unidentified.

With a J-beta primer mix and a sample-barcoded 5' primer, a second PCR ran 7 to 11 cycles. Sequencing yielded, for each sample, at least 2.5 million paired-end reads carrying CDR3. TCRdb analysed the 5' RACE reads with MiXCR anew, one entry per CDR3 protein. The sample lists around 1,000,000 distinct CDR3 sequences, almost 25% occurring once. Germline V gene data show CDR1 as DFQATT and CDR2 as SNEGSKA (reference sequence). This CDR3 comprises 14 residues. In addition, the sample was reused for a study of T cells of mothers and their children.

V is TRBV20-1 and J is TRBJ2-1; D tentatively reads TRBD1 or TRBD2 (6 bases each). This TCR came from a girl aged 2-10 years in good health. The sample consisted of blood. The CDR3 sequence: CVAGGTLSYNEQFF. In DNA, the CDR3 is TGCGTTGCAGGCGGGACACTCTCCTACAATGAGCAGTTCTTC.